This T cell receptor beta chain was documented in a study of blood T cell repertoires in COVID-19. Study-level background: Whether acute or convalescent, the COVID-19 samples came from the United States, Italy and Spain. PBMCs, B-cell-depleted T cells, or T cells provided the cDNA or gDNA that made up the material.

The CDR3 spans 15 residues. Original analysis: By means of reference gene primer amplification, nucleated cell counts were estimated. Only in-frame clones appear in the TCRdb table, and some are missing; sequencing was by immunoSEQ multiplex PCR. The DNA was the basis for D and trimming; V, J and clone size are from that table. The data contain fewer than 500,000 clones, 85% to 90% of them seen just once; the ten biggest clones take up about 4.3%. In this sample, this clone turned up once. This TCR came from a woman in her 30s with acute or convalescent COVID-19. J is TRBJ1-6 and V is TRBV21-1; the DNA was not used to check the table's D call, TRBD1. TRBV21-1 is a pseudogene. Material: peripheral blood. The CDR3 region has the DNA TGTGCCAGCAGCAAAGGTATGGCAGATAATTCACCCCTCCACTTT. Protein: CASSKGMADNSPLHF.